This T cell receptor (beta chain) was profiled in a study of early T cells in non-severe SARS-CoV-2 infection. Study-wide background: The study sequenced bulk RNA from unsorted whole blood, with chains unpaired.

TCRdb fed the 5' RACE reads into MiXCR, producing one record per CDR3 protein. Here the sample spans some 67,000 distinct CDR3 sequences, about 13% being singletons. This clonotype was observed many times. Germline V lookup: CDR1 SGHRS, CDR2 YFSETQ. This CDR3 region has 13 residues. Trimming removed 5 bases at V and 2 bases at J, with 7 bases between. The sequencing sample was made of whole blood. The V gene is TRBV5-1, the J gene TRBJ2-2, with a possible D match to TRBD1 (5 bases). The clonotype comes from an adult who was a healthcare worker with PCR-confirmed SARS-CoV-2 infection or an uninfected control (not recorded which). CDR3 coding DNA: TGCGCCAGCAGGACAGAAAACACCGGGGAGCTGTTTTTT. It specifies CASRTENTGELFF.